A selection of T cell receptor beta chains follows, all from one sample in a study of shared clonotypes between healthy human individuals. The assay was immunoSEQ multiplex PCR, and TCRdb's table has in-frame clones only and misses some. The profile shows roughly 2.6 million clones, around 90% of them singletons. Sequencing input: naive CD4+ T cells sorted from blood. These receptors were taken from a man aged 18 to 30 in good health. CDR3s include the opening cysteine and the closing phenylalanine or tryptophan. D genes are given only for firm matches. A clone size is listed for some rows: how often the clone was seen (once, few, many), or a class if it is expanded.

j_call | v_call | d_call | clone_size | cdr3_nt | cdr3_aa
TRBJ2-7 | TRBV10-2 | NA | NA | TGCGCCACCACTAGGGGAAGCTCCTACGAGCAGTACTTC | CATTRGSSYEQYF
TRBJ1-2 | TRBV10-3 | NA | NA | TGTGCCATCAGTGAGGGAGGGCTGGGTGGCTACACCTTC | CAISEGGLGGYTF
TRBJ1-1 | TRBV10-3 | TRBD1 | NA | TGTGCCATCAGGGGCGGACAGGGGCCAAACACTGAAGCTTTCTTT | CAIRGGQGPNTEAFF
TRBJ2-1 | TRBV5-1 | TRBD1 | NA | TGCGCCAGCAGTCCTTCCACAGGGGGCGGCGGGTACAATGAGCAGTTCTTC | CASSPSTGGGGYNEQFF
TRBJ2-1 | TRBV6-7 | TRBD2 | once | TGTGCCAGCAGTTACGGGGTGGCGGGGGGCCTCTACAATGAGCAGTTCTTC | CASSYGVAGGLYNEQFF
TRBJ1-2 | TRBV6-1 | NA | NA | TGTGCCAGCAGTGAGCGAGGAAAACCAGGCTATGGCTACACCTTC | CASSERGKPGYGYTF
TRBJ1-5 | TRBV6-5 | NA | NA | TGTGCCAGCAGTTCAAGACAGGTGGCTCAGCCCCAGCATTTT | CASSSRQVAQPQHF
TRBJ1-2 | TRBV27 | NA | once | TGTGCCAGCAGTTCCGAACGGGGGCGACCACCTAACTATGGCTACACCTTC | CASSSERGRPPNYGYTF
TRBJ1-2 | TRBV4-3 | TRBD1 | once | TGCGCCAGCAGCCAAGTTCGGACAGGGGGTGGCTACACCTTC | CASSQVRTGGGYTF
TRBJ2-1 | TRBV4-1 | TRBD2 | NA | TGCGCCAGCAGCCTGACTAGCGGGAGTTCCTACAATGAGCAGTTCTTC | CASSLTSGSSYNEQFF
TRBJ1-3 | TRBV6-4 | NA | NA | TGTGCCAGCAGTGAGGTCGGCTCTGGAAACACCATATATTTT | CASSEVGSGNTIYF
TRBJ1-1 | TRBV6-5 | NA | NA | TGTGCCAGCAGTTACCAAACGAACACTGAAGCTTTCTTT | CASSYQTNTEAFF
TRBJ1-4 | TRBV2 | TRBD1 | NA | TGTGCCAGCAGTGAAACACAGGGGGCCGCGGTCATTAATGAAAAACTGTTTTTT | CASSETQGAAVINEKLFF
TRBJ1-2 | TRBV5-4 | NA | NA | TGTGCCAGCAGCTTAGATCTGCATCCCTCCTATGGCTACACCTTC | CASSLDLHPSYGYTF
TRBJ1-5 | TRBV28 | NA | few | TGTGCCAGCAGTTTAGGGGGGAATAGCAATCAGCCCCAGCATTTT | CASSLGGNSNQPQHF
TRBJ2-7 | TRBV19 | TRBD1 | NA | TGTGCCAGTAGTATTGGACAGGGGAGGTACGAGCAGTACTTC | CASSIGQGRYEQYF
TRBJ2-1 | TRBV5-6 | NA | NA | TGTGCCAGCAGCTTGATCTTAGTCTCCTACAATGAGCAGTTCTTC | CASSLILVSYNEQFF
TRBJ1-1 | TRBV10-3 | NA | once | TGTGCCATCAGTGAGGAACTGACTAACACTGAAGCTTTCTTT | CAISEELTNTEAFF
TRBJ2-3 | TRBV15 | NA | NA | TGTGCCACCAGCGGAAAAATAAACACAGATACGCAGTATTTT | CATSGKINTDTQYF
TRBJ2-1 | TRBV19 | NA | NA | TGTGCCAGTAGTAAAACCGGGAAACGACACAATGAGCAGTTCTTC | CASSKTGKRHNEQFF
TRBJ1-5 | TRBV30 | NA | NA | TGTGCCTGGAGTGTACCTCGTAAGGGAAATCAGCCCCAGCATTTT | CAWSVPRKGNQPQHF
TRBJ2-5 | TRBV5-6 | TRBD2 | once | TGTGCCAGCAGCTCGCTAGAAAGCGGGAAAGAGACCCAGTACTTC | CASSSLESGKETQYF
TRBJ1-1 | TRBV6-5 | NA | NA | TGTGCCAGCAGTTCCCCTCGGACTATCACTGAAGCTTTCTTT | CASSSPRTITEAFF
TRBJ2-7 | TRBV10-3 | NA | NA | TGTGCCACACTTACAGGCGGCATATCCTACGAGCAGTACTTC | CATLTGGISYEQYF
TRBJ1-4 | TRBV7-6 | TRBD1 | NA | TGTGCCAGCACAAAGGGAGACAGGGCTGAAAAACTGTTTTTT | CASTKGDRAEKLFF
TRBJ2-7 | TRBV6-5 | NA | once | TGTGCCAGCAGTTACTCCGGCAGAGGCTACGAGCAGTACTTC | CASSYSGRGYEQYF
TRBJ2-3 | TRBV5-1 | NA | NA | TGCGCCAGCAGCTTGGACCGGGCAGATACGCAGTATTTT | CASSLDRADTQYF
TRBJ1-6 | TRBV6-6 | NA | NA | TGTGCCAGCAGTTCCACAGGCACACTATCACCCCTCCACTTT | CASSSTGTLSPLHF
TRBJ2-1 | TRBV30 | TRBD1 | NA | TGTGCCCTACAGGGGGGCGGGATAGGGGCCTCCTACAATGAGCAGTTCTTC | CALQGGGIGASYNEQFF
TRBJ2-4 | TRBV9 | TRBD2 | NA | TGTGCCAGCAGCACGGACCCGGGACTAGCGGGAGCGACCAAAAACATTCAGTACTTC | CASSTDPGLAGATKNIQYF
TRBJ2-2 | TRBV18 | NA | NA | TGTGCCAGCTCACCAGACATCACCGGGGAGCTGTTTTTT | CASSPDITGELFF
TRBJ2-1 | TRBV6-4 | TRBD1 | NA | TGTGCCAGCAGCAGAGACAGGGGCCGCAATGAGCAGTTCTTC | CASSRDRGRNEQFF
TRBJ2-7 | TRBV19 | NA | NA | TGTGCCAGTAGTATACAGGGTACCGGAGGGTCCTACGAGCAGTACTTC | CASSIQGTGGSYEQYF
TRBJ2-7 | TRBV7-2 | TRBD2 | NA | TGTGCCAGCAGCCAGGGACTAGCGGGAGGGTTTGTCCCCTCCTACGAGCAGTACTTC | CASSQGLAGGFVPSYEQYF
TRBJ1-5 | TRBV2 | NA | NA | TGTGCCAGCAGTGAGCAGGAGAATCAGCCCCAGCATTTT | CASSEQENQPQHF
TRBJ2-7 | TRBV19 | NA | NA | TGTGCCAGTAGTATAGACGGAATCGGTGGACGTAACTCCTACGAGCAGTACTTC | CASSIDGIGGRNSYEQYF
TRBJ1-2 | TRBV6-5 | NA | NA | TGTGCCAGCAGTTACCTGCCAGGGAGTAGCTATGGCTACACCTTC | CASSYLPGSSYGYTF
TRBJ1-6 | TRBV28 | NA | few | TGTGCCAGCAGTTTAGGGGCCGGCGGCGGGGCACCCCTCCACTTT | CASSLGAGGGAPLHF